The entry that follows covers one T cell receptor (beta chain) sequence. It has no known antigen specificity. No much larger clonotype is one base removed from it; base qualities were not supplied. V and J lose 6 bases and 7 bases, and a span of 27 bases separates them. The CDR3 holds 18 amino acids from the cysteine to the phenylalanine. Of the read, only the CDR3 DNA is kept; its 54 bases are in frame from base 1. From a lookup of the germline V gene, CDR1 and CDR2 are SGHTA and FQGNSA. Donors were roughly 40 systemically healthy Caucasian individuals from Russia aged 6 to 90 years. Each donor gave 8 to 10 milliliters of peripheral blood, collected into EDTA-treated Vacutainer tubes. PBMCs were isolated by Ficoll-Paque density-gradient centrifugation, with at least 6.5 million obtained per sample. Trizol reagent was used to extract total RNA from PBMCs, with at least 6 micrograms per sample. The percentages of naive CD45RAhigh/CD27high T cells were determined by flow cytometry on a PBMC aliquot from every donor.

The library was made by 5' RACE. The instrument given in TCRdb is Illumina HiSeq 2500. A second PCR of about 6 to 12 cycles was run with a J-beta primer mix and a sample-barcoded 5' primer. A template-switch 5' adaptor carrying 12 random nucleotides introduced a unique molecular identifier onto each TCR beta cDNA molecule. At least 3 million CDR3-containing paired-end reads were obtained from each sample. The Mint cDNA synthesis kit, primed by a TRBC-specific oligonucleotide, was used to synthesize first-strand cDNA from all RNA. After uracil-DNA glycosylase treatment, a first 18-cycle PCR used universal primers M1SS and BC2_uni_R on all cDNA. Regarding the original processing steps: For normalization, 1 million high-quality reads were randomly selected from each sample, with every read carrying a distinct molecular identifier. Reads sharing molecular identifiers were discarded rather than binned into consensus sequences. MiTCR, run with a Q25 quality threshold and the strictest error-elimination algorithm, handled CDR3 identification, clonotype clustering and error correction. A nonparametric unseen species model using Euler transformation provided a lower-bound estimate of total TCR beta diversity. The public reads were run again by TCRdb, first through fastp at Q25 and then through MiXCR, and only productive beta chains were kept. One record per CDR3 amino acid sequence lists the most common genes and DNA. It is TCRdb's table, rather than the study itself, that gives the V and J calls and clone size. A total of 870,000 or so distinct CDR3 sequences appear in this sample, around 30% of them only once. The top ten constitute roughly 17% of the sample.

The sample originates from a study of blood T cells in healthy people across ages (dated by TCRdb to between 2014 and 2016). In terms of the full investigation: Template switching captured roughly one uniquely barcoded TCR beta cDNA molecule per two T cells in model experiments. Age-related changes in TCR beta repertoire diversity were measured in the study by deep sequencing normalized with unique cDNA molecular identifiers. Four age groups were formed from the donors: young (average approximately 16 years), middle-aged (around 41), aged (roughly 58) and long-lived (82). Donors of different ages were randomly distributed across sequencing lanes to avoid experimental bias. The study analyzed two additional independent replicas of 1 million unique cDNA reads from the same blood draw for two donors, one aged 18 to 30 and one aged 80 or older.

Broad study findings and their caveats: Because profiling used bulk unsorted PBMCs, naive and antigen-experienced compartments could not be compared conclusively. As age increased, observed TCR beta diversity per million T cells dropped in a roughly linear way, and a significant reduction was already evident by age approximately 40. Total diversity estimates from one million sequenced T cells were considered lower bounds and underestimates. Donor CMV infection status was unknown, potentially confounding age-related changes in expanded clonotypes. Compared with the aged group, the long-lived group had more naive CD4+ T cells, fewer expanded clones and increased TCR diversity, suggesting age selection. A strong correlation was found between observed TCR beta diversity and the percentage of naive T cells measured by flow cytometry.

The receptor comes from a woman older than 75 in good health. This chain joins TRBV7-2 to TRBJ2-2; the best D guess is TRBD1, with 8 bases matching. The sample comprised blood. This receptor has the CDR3 CASRTGGISGGRDGELFF. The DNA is TGTGCCAGCAGAACAGGGGGAATTTCGGGGGGCCGGGACGGGGAGCTGTTTTTT.